This T cell receptor beta chain was profiled in a study of T cell responses to AZD1222 COVID-19 vaccine (dated by TCRdb to about 2021). With respect to the entire study: A total of just over 230 trial participants underwent TCR sequencing, of whom some 200 had received two doses of AZD1222 and approximately 25 had received two doses of the MenACWY control vaccine. Trial participants were enrolled by age into subgroups of 18-55, 56-69 and 70-plus years, and about 150, 27 and 61 TCR-sequenced participants, respectively, were included in these subgroups. General study outcomes and caveats: Participants were mostly white British and included more females than males, and it was suggested by the authors that clonal diversity may have been underestimated. Reportedly, close to half of the unique spike-specific TCRs recognized epitopes lying outside the regions that are mutated in the B.1.351 and B.1.1.7 variants. The vaccine-associated CD4 TCRs covered the entire spike protein, and the dominant responses fell in regions 160-218 and 743-854. After two AZD1222 doses, both the breadth and the depth of spike-specific TCRs were significantly higher than at day 0 and than in MenACWY recipients. In the small 56-69-year group, the increase in depth fell short of significance, most likely because of low power. Because no samples from the day 14 peak response were available, repertoires could be characterized only after the peak T cell response. Conclusions about previously exposed vaccinees were limited because only six or seven AZD1222 recipients were SARS-CoV-2 seropositive at baseline.

V is cut by 3 bases and J by 1 base, and the space between the germline ends is 18 bases. Including cysteine and phenylalanine, the CDR3 has 18 amino acids. Only CDR3 DNA remains: 54 bases, in frame from the first base. From a lookup of the germline V gene, CDR1 and CDR2 are KGHDR and SFDVKD. The CDR3 regions of human TCRbeta chains were analyzed by immunosequencing. In the original analysis: Repertoire TCRs were matched against a reference library of SARS-CoV-2-specific TCRs generated with the MIRA antigen-specificity platform. Breadth was defined as the fraction of unique TCRs that were SARS-CoV-2-associated, and depth was defined as the fraction of total T cells that were SARS-CoV-2-associated. Each spike-specific TCR was assigned to its reactive spike region and to a CD4 or CD8 class using the MIRA data. Log10-transformed breadth and depth values were compared by one-way ANOVA with Sidak's multiple comparisons tests. As stored in TCRdb, this immuneACCESS dataset retains in-frame rearrangements with V and J assigned. A fraction of the clones does not appear; measured against another copy, unresolved V genes explain less than half of the discrepancy, and the remainder lacks a known reason. The V and J calls and clone size are taken from that table; D and trimming were inferred from the DNA. This sample holds more than 140,000 clones; about 91% were observed only once. The biggest ten clones account for about 3.3% of the sample.

The time point label for this specimen denotes: baseline before first vaccination. The sample's treatment or condition label, in plain terms: meningococcal conjugate vaccine given as trial control. The vaccinee samples were drawn from two UK trials, COV001 and COV002, one of which was a single-blind randomized controlled phase 2/3 trial testing AZD1222 (ChAdOx1 nCoV-19) in healthy adults. For TCRbeta chain sequencing, PBMC samples from trial participants were taken at day 0 and at day 28 after the second dose. As to this clone: Its antigen is still unknown. The record has no base qualities; no much larger clone is one base away.

The receptor was isolated from an adult in good health. The receptor chain draws on TRBV24-1 and TRBJ1-5; the D segment cannot be called with confidence. The material was peripheral blood, obtained on day 0 of MenACWY control vaccination. The nucleotide sequence reads TGTGCCACCAGTGATCCGGCTACTGGGGATGGAAGCAATCAGCCCCAGCATTTT. It specifies CATSDPATGDGSNQPQHF.